The 26 T cell receptor beta chains listed next were all sequenced from one sample in a study of patients and donors after allogeneic stem cell transplantation (dated by TCRdb to about 2020). To prepare the library, RT-PCR was applied. Instrument on record: NextSeq 550. TCRdb reran the public reads through fastp at Q25 and MiXCR, keeping productive beta chains. CDR3 protein duplicates are merged, each entry listing the most common genes and DNA. The sample includes 37,000 or so distinct CDR3 sequences, with over 25% observed a single time. The top ten hold less than 80% of the sample. The sequenced sample consisted of blood, either unsorted or a sorted T cell fraction (not recorded which). The receptors were gathered from a human donor who was either an allogeneic HSCT recipient or a stem cell or donor lymphocyte infusion donor (not recorded which). It is not recorded whose cells these are; they may come from a transplant donor.

This chain connects TRBV19 to TRBJ2-7; 12 bases match TRBD2. Germline loops: CDR1 LNHDA, CDR2 SQIVND (reference sequence). This CDR3 region has 14 residues. Trimming at V came to 4 bases and at J to 4 bases, leaving 2 bases not matched to a gene. CDR3 sequence: CASSTTSGRYEQYF. CDR3 coding DNA: TGTGCCAGTAGTACGACTAGCGGGAGATACGAGCAGTACTTC.

This clonotype was seen a handful of times. The chain carries TRBV12-3 or TRBV12-4 and TRBJ2-1; 8 bases map to TRBD2. With V trimmed by 6 bases and J by 7 bases, 11 bases remained unmatched. This CDR3 has 15 amino acids. The CDR3 reads CASSFTSGRINEQFF. CDR3 bases: TGTGCCAGCAGCTTTACTAGCGGTAGAATAAATGAGCAGTTCTTC.

Only a few counts were recorded for this clonotype. CDR3 nucleotide sequence: TGTGCCAGCAGTCTGGAAGGGACAGCCTATGGCTACACCTTC. Amino acid sequence: CASSLEGTAYGYTF. The chain is built from TRBV12-3 or TRBV12-4 and TRBJ1-2, with 7 positions matching TRBD1. The CDR3 totals 14 residues. The V and J ends lost 5 bases and 4 bases, in that order; junction bases with no gene match: 7.

This clonotype was seen only a few times. The chain combines TRBV9 with TRBJ1-1; D is uncertain. CDR1 and CDR2 from the germline V gene are SGDLS and YYNGEE. The CDR3 spans 14 residues. V lost 3 bases and J lost 1, with 10 bases in between. CDR3 DNA: TGTGCCAGCAGCGGAGAATGGGGGAACACTGAAGCTTTCTTT. The encoded protein is CASSGEWGNTEAFF.

The rearrangement links TRBV15 to TRBJ1-5; TRBD1 might be the D (6 bases). The CDR3 totals 15 residues. The ends were cut back, 5 bases at V and 4 bases at J, with 15 bases in the middle. CDR1 LNHNV and CDR2 YYDKDF come from the germline V gene (reference sequence). The CDR3 spells CATSFGGQGNQPQHF. In DNA, the CDR3 is TGTGCCACCAGCTTCGGGGGGCAGGGGAATCAGCCCCAGCATTTT.

The rearrangement joins TRBV6-5 to TRBJ2-1; 10 nucleotides align to TRBD2. Germline V gene data show CDR1 as MNHEY and CDR2 as SVGAGI. Trimming at V came to 1 base and at J to 4 bases, leaving 10 bases not matched to a gene. CDR3 size: 18 residues. In DNA form, the CDR3 reads TGTGCCAGCAGTTACTTGGGACTAGCGAAAGGGAGTTACAATGAGCAGTTCTTC. As protein: CASSYLGLAKGSYNEQFF.

This clonotype was picked up a small number of times. The rearrangement uses TRBV12-3 or TRBV12-4 and TRBJ1-2; D gene unclear. This CDR3 is built from 13 residues. Trimming stripped 2 bases from V and 8 bases from J, with 12 bases between. The DNA of the CDR3 is TGTGCCAGCAGTTTAACCAACAAATGGGGCTACACCTTC. Encoded protein: CASSLTNKWGYTF.

The CDR3, as DNA: TGCGCCAGCAGCTTCTTCCGACCGGGCAATAATTCACCCCTCCACTTT. This encodes CASSFFRPGNNSPLHF. The V and J genes are TRBV5-1 and TRBJ1-6; no clear D gene. This CDR3 contains 16 residues. Trimming pared 2 bases from V and 5 bases from J, leaving 14 bases between. The germline V gene has CDR1 SGHRS and CDR2 YFSETQ.

The genes are TRBV7-2 and TRBJ1-1; the D is unclear. CDR3 length: 12 residues. V was shortened by 8 bases and J by 4 bases, with 11 bases between the two germline ends. The germline gives CDR1 SGHTA, CDR2 FQGNSA. The CDR3: CASCSWSTEAFF. The CDR3 DNA reads as TGTGCCAGCTGTAGTTGGAGCACTGAAGCTTTCTTT.

The table lists this clonotype with a few counts. The V and J genes are TRBV28 and TRBJ1-4, with 9 bases identical to TRBD1. With 2 bases clipped from V and 8 bases from J, the junction kept 6 bases outside the gene matches. Germline V gene lookup returns CDR1 MDHEN and CDR2 SYDVKM. This CDR3 spans 15 amino acids. CDR3 nucleotides: TGTGCCAGCAGTTTAGAGGGACAGGGTGGGGAAAAACTGTTTTTT. Protein sequence: CASSLEGQGGEKLFF.

The CDR3 region has the DNA TGTGCCAGCATCGGCGGGAGCTCCTACAATGAGCAGTTCTTC. This encodes CASIGGSSYNEQFF. The V call is TRBV2, the J call TRBJ2-1; 7 bases match TRBD2. J lost 0 bases, V lost 7 bases, and 3 bases had no gene match. The germline V gene encodes CDR1 SNHLY and CDR2 FYNNEI. This CDR3 contains 14 residues.

This clonotype was seen ten or more times. V and J are TRBV6-5 and TRBJ1-4; weak D call: TRBD1 (5 bases). The CDR3 covers 14 residues. CDR1 is MNHEY, CDR2 SVGAGI, per germline. V was cut by 0 bases and J by 7 bases, with 9 bases left in between. In DNA form, the CDR3 reads TGTGCCAGCAGTTACTCCAGGGATACTGAAAAACTGTTTTTT. It translates to CASSYSRDTEKLFF.

The genes are TRBV11-2 and TRBJ2-5; D is unresolved. The V end was cut by 2 bases, the J end by 3 bases, with 10 bases between. The CDR3 runs 14 residues. The germline V gene encodes CDR1 SGHAT and CDR2 FQNNGV. CDR3 loop: CASSLKSTEETQYF. In nucleotides, the CDR3 is TGTGCCAGCAGCTTAAAGTCTACTGAAGAGACCCAGTACTTC.

In this sample, this clonotype turned up many times. The rearrangement uses TRBV7-9 and TRBJ1-1; D is ambiguous. Trimming removed 5 bases at V and 1 base at J, with 11 bases between. CDR1 and CDR2 from the germline V gene are SEHNR and FQNEAQ (reference sequence). The CDR3 covers 14 residues. The CDR3 reads CASSRLLENTEAFF. The CDR3 region has the DNA TGTGCCAGCAGCCGCCTACTGGAGAACACTGAAGCTTTCTTT. Filled out from reference TRBV7-9 and TRBJ1-1, the complete variable domain reads DTGVSQNPRHKITKRGQNVTFRCDPISEHNRLYWYRQTLGQGPEFLTYFQNEAQLEKSRLLSDRFSAERPKGSFSTLEIQRTEQGDSAMYLCASSRLLENTEAFFGQGTRLTVV.

This chain links TRBV4-1 with TRBJ1-4; the D gene is possibly TRBD1 (5 bases). Germline V gene data show CDR1 as MGHRA and CDR2 as YSYEKL. The V gene lost 5 bases and the J gene lost 8 bases, with 18 bases spanning the gap. This CDR3 spans 15 amino acids. The CDR3 loop is CASSYRGPGDEKLFF. The CDR3 coding sequence is TGCGCCAGCAGCTACCGGGGCCCCGGCGACGAAAAACTGTTTTTT.

The chain has TRBV6-2 or TRBV6-3 and TRBJ2-7; D not certain. V lost 2 bases and J 2 bases, leaving 4 bases between the germline ends. CDR1 is MNHEY and CDR2 is SVGEGT in the germline V gene. The CDR3 spans 12 residues. CDR3 sequence reads: CASSYTAYEQYF. CDR3 in DNA: TGTGCCAGCAGTTACACAGCCTACGAGCAGTACTTC.

This clonotype was detected only a few times. One junction end disagrees with the germline gene, perhaps due to a read error. The chain joins TRBV11-2 to TRBJ2-5; D remains ambiguous. The CDR3 has 11 residues. Germline loops: CDR1 SGHAT, CDR2 FQNNGV. This CDR3 is CASSLKDRRHF. The CDR3 DNA reads TGTGCCAGCAGCTTAAAGGACCGCCGCCACTTC. Supplemented by reference TRBV11-2 and TRBJ2-5, the full variable domain reads EAGVAQSPRYKIIEKRQSVAFWCNPISGHATLYWYQQILGQGPKLLIQFQNNGVVDDSQLPKDRFSAERLKGVDSTLKIQPAKLEDSAVYLCASSLKDRRHFGPGTRLLVL.

This rearrangement joins TRBV4-1 to TRBJ1-2; D is uncertain. The CDR3 is 13 residues long. Trimming cost V 0 bases and J 2 bases, with 4 bases left between them. The V gene's germline CDR1 is MGHRA and CDR2 YSYEKL. The CDR3 DNA sequence: TGCGCCAGCAGCCAAGATCAGAACTATGGCTACACCTTC. Translating it yields CASSQDQNYGYTF.

This chain uses TRBV27 with TRBJ1-5, with 8 bases aligning to TRBD1. J was trimmed by 6 bases and V by 5 bases; bases with no gene match: 6. CDR3 size: 14 residues. CDR1 and CDR2 (germline): MNHEY, SMNVEV (reference sequence). In nucleotides, the CDR3 is TGTGCCAGCAGTCGGACAGGGCTTAGTCAGCCCCAGCATTTT. Protein product: CASSRTGLSQPQHF.

This clonotype turned up a few times. Germline is not matched at one junction end, which may reflect a read error. The chain couples TRBV4-1 to TRBJ2-3, with unresolved D. The germline CDR1 and CDR2 sequences are MGHRA and YSYEKL. This CDR3 has 10 amino acids. The CDR3 reads CANSTDTQYF. The CDR3 DNA is TGCGCCAACAGCACAGATACGCAGTATTTT.

The V gene is TRBV6-5, the J gene TRBJ2-7; 8 nucleotides match TRBD2. Losses at the gene ends were 0 bases for V and 4 bases for J; bases not matched to a gene: 8. In germline, CDR1 is MNHEY, CDR2 SVGAGI. CDR3 size: 16 residues. As DNA, the CDR3 is TGTGCCAGCAGTTACTCGTCGTTAGCGGGGCCTTACGAGCAGTACTTC. Translation: CASSYSSLAGPYEQYF.

This clonotype was found many times. The chain couples TRBV29-1 to TRBJ1-4, with a possible D match to TRBD1 (6 bases). V lost 6 bases, J lost 8 bases, and 16 bases lay in between. This CDR3 is 13 amino acids long. CDR1 is SQVTM, CDR2 ANQGSEA, per germline. The CDR3 region is CSVQPGATEKLFF. CDR3 nucleotide sequence: TGCAGCGTCCAGCCAGGGGCGACCGAAAAACTGTTTTTT.

Of note for this clonotype: A junction end diverges from the germline sequence, so it may reflect a read error. Here the CDR3 DNA reads TGTGTCAGCAGCGGCCGGACAGAAGACCAAGAGACCCAGTACTTC. It encodes CVSSGRTEDQETQYF. The chain has TRBV5-5 and TRBJ2-5, with D perhaps TRBD1 (6 bases). The CDR3 spans 15 residues. CDR1 and CDR2 from the germline V gene are SGHKS and YYEKEE (reference sequence).

CDR3 in DNA: TGTGCCAGCAGCGCCAGGACAGGGGGCTCTGACACTGAAGCTTTCTTT. Translated, it gives CASSARTGGSDTEAFF. The chain combines TRBV21-1 with TRBJ1-1; whether TRBD1, the table's D call, matches the DNA was not checked. TRBV21-1 is a pseudogene segment. The CDR3 has 16 residues.

The chain joins TRBV29-1 to TRBJ2-2; D uncertain. The CDR3 sequence is 11 residues long. Germline V gene lookup returns CDR1 SQVTM and CDR2 ANQGSEA. The germline V and J ends were trimmed by 6 bases and 2 bases, with 4 bases remaining between them. This chain's CDR3 is CSVANTGELFF. In DNA, the CDR3 is TGCAGCGTCGCAAACACCGGGGAGCTGTTTTTT.

In its sample, this clonotype was seen many times. The chain carries TRBV28 and TRBJ1-5; perhaps TRBD1 as D (5 bases). The CDR3 length is 16 residues. Trimming cost V 2 bases and J 3 bases, with 14 bases left between them. CDR1 is MDHEN, CDR2 SYDVKM, per germline. The CDR3 nucleotides are TGTGCCAGCAGTTTAGGAGGGGCCGGCAACAATCAGCCCCAGCATTTT. Its protein product is CASSLGGAGNNQPQHF.